This TCR beta chain was sequenced for a study of T cell responses to AZD1222 COVID-19 vaccine (dated by TCRdb to about 2021). About the investigation overall: TCR sequencing was performed for 230 to 250 trial participants, of whom roughly 200 were given two doses of AZD1222 and around 25 were given two doses of MenACWY control vaccine. Trial participants were enrolled into age subgroups of 18-55, 56-69 and 70-plus years, which contained 148, 28 and 57 TCR-sequenced participants, respectively.

The CDR3 regions of human TCRbeta chains were analyzed by immunosequencing. The paper's data handling went like this. Repertoire TCRs were matched against a reference library of SARS-CoV-2-specific TCRs generated with the MIRA antigen-specificity platform. Breadth was defined as the fraction of unique TCRs that were SARS-CoV-2-associated, and depth was defined as the fraction of total T cells that were SARS-CoV-2-associated. Using the MIRA data, each spike-specific TCR was assigned both to the spike region to which the TCR was reactive and to a CD4 or CD8 class. Log10-transformed breadth and depth values were compared by one-way ANOVA with Sidak's multiple comparisons tests. TCRdb retrieved this table from immuneACCESS and kept in-frame rearrangements only. Not all clones are present; in checked studies, unresolved V genes account for under half, and no reason is known for the remainder. The D gene and trimming were derived from the DNA, and the V and J assignments and clone size from that table. The table for this sample lists fewer than 130,000 clones; 70% to 90% of them were counted only once. About 15% of the sample comes from the top ten.

Overall results and qualifications from the work: In the small 56-69-year group, the increase in depth fell short of significance, most likely because of low power. After two AZD1222 doses, both the breadth and the depth of spike-specific TCRs were significantly higher than at day 0 and than in MenACWY recipients. Epitopes outside the regions mutated in the B.1.351 and B.1.1.7 variants were reportedly recognized by nearly half of the unique spike-specific TCRs. Participants were mostly white British, with more females than males. The authors suggested clonal diversity may have been underestimated. No day 14 peak-response samples were available, so repertoires were characterized only after the peak T cell response. Vaccine-associated CD4 TCRs spanned the whole spike protein, with dominant responses in regions 160-218 and 743-854. Conclusions about previously exposed vaccinees were limited because only a handful of AZD1222 recipients were SARS-CoV-2 seropositive at baseline.

V was cut back by 2 bases and J by 2 bases, leaving a gap of 11 bases between them. The germline V gene supplies CDR1 SGDLS and CDR2 YYNGEE. Including cysteine and phenylalanine, the CDR3 has 14 amino acids. Only the CDR3 part of the read is kept: 42 bases, read in frame from the first base. Comments on this clone: Its antigen is still unknown. No base quality information exists; no much larger clone differs at one position.

The sample's time point label, in plain terms: about 28 days (+/-7) after the second vaccine dose. Because spike-specific TCR depth and breadth did not differ between the two schedules, AZD1222 recipients who got a second dose at roughly 4 weeks were pooled with those who got a second dose at roughly 12 weeks. The vaccinee samples were drawn from two UK trials, COV001 and COV002, one of which was a single-blind randomized controlled phase 2/3 trial testing AZD1222 (ChAdOx1 nCoV-19) in healthy adults. For TCRbeta chain sequencing, PBMC samples were collected from trial participants at day 0 and at day 28 after the second dose.

This TCR was sampled from an adult who received the AZD1222 COVID-19 vaccine. The sample was peripheral blood, taken 28 days after the second AZD1222 dose. The V gene is TRBV9 and the J gene is TRBJ2-7, with the identity of the D gene unclear. Here is the DNA: TGTGCCAGCAGCGTTTCCGGACCGCCCTACGAGCAGTACTTC. This is translated as CASSVSGPPYEQYF.